The 21 T cell receptor beta chains below were found in one sample sequenced in a study of identifying expanded T cells in peripheral blood (dated by TCRdb to the late 2010s). Receptor libraries were prepared by the immunoSEQ multiplex PCR assay. Sourced from immuneACCESS, this table was stored by TCRdb with only in-frame sequences that have V and J called. A share of the clones is absent; for the studies checked, an unresolved V gene accounts for under half, and the remainder has no known explanation. The sample table contains over 70,000 clones; only one count was recorded for about 88% of them. Roughly 19% of the sample goes to the ten largest clones. Source material: blood. These receptors originate from a person aged 18 to 70 in good health.

This chain links TRBV16 with TRBJ2-1, with 8 nucleotides matching TRBD2. V was clipped by 0 bases and J by 0 bases; unmatched bases: 1. CDR1 and CDR2 from the germline V gene are KGHSY and FQNENV. This CDR3 has 16 residues. CDR3 amino acids: CASSQSSGSSYNEQFF. The CDR3 nucleotides are TGTGCCAGCAGCCAATCGAGCGGGAGCTCCTACAATGAGCAGTTCTTC. The entire variable domain, with the rest obtained from reference TRBV16 and TRBJ2-1, is as follows: GEEVAQTPKHLVRGEGQKAKLYCAPIKGHSYVFWYQQVLKNEFKFLISFQNENVFDETGMPKERFSAKCLPNSPCSLEIQATKLEDSAVYFCASSQSSGSSYNEQFFGPGTRLTVL.

The CDR3 here is CASSKGGQSYNEQFF. CDR3 nucleotides: TGTGCCAGCAGCAAAGGGGGACAGTCCTACAATGAGCAGTTCTTC. This chain links TRBV7-2 with TRBJ2-1; TRBD1 matches 7 bases. The trim removed 5 bases at V and 1 base at J, leaving 5 bases unmatched. The germline CDR1 and CDR2 sequences are SGHTA and FQGNSA. The CDR3 consists of 15 residues.

This clone was counted only a few times. The chain employs TRBV4-1 and TRBJ2-6, with 9 bases identical to TRBD1. The germline CDR1 and CDR2 sequences are MGHRA and YSYEKL. The trim removed 4 bases at V and 0 bases at J, leaving 7 bases unmatched. The CDR3 is 18 amino acids. CDR3 DNA: TGCGCCAGCAGCCTCCAGGGACAGGGATCCTCTGGGGCCAACGTCCTGACTTTC. Its protein is CASSLQGQGSSGANVLTF.

The V and J genes are TRBV4-3 and TRBJ2-3; the D is unclear. V lost 0 bases and J 2 bases, leaving 9 bases between the germline ends. CDR3 length equals 15 residues. Germline CDR1 reads LGHNA; CDR2 reads YSLEER. In nucleotides, the CDR3 is TGCGCCAGCAGCCAAGATTTCCAGGTCACAGATACGCAGTATTTT. This sequence encodes CASSQDFQVTDTQYF.

This chain joins TRBV6-5 and TRBJ2-7; D remains unclear. The V end was cut by 2 bases, the J end by 6 bases, with 14 bases between. This CDR3 has 14 amino acids. The germline gives CDR1 MNHEY, CDR2 SVGAGI. CDR3 sequence reads: CASSYGVPTSEQYF. The CDR3 DNA follows: TGTGCCAGCAGTTACGGGGTGCCAACCTCCGAGCAGTACTTC.

This rearrangement joins TRBV10-3 to TRBJ1-2; D ambiguous. The CDR3 is 14 amino acids. The germline V gene encodes CDR1 ENHRY and CDR2 SYGVKD. The germline V and J ends were trimmed by 0 bases and 7 bases, with 12 bases remaining between them. The CDR3 DNA reads as TGTGCCATCAGTGAGTCCTGGGTGACTGGTGGCTACACCTTC. Translation gives CAISESWVTGGYTF.

This clone showed up just once. The chain recombines TRBV5-6 with TRBJ2-1; 15 positions match TRBD2. Germline V gene data show CDR1 as SGHDT and CDR2 as YYEEEE. This CDR3 spans 18 amino acids. With 4 bases clipped from V and 4 bases from J, the junction kept 9 bases outside the gene matches. CDR3 nucleotide sequence: TGTGCCAGCAGCCTCGGACTAGCGGGGGGGCCGTGGTACAATGAGCAGTTCTTC. This encodes CASSLGLAGGPWYNEQFF.

There are a few counts of this clone. The chain combines TRBV7-9 with TRBJ2-3; TRBD2 is a possible D gene (6 bases). Per the germline V gene, CDR1 is SEHNR and CDR2 is FQNEAQ (reference sequence). The CDR3 sequence is 16 residues long. The V gene lost 0 bases and the J gene lost 5 bases, with 15 bases spanning the gap. The CDR3 DNA reads TGTGCCAGCAGCTTAGCGGGGGACTCCTATAGAGATACGCAGTATTTT. This sequence encodes CASSLAGDSYRDTQYF.

This clone showed up just a few times. The rearrangement joins TRBV27 to TRBJ2-6; 7 bases are a match to TRBD2. The CDR3 is 18 residues long. Germline V gives CDR1 MNHEY, CDR2 SMNVEV (reference sequence). Trimming removed 5 bases from V and 0 bases from J; junction bases left unmatched: 10. CDR3 sequence: CASSPSPSGFSGANVLTF. The CDR3 nucleotides are TGTGCCAGCAGTCCCTCCCCTAGCGGATTCTCTGGGGCCAACGTCCTGACTTTC.

The rearrangement uses TRBV7-2 and TRBJ2-5; TRBD1 agrees at 8 bases. Trimming cost V 5 bases and J 5 bases; bases outside gene matches: 19. The CDR3 covers 18 residues. Per germline, CDR1 SGHTA and CDR2 FQGNSA. The CDR3 reads CASSQTYSTRDRRETQYF. The CDR3 region has the DNA TGTGCCAGCAGCCAAACCTATTCCACCCGGGACAGGAGGGAGACCCAGTACTTC. Full variable domain (rest looked up from reference TRBV7-2 and TRBJ2-5): GAGVSQSPSNKVTEKGKDVELRCDPISGHTALYWYRQSLGQGLEFLIYFQGNSAPDKSGLPSDRFSAERTGGSVSTLTIQRTQQEDSAVYLCASSQTYSTRDRRETQYFGPGTRLLVL.

The chain couples TRBV2 to TRBJ1-5, with D unclear. Germline V gene lookup returns CDR1 SNHLY and CDR2 FYNNEI. V was pared by 2 bases and J by 4 bases, with 6 bases between. The CDR3 runs 13 residues. CDR3 DNA: TGTGCCAGCAGTGAACGTTTGAATCAGCCCCAGCATTTT. It specifies CASSERLNQPQHF. The complete variable domain, with remaining parts taken from reference TRBV2 and TRBJ1-5, reads EPEVTQTPSHQVTQMGQEVILRCVPISNHLYFYWYRQILGQKVEFLVSFYNNEISEKSEIFDDQFSVERPDGSNFTLKIRSTKLEDSAMYFCASSERLNQPQHFGDGTRLSIL.

V gene TRBV19 combines with J gene TRBJ2-1; D unclear. CDR1 and CDR2 from the germline V gene are LNHDA and SQIVND (reference sequence). This CDR3 has 14 amino acids. V lost 0 bases and J 4 bases, leaving 7 bases between the germline ends. As DNA, the CDR3 is TGTGCCAGTAGTATAGATTCAGGTTACAATGAGCAGTTCTTC. Translating gives CASSIDSGYNEQFF. The full variable domain, completed using reference TRBV19 and TRBJ2-1, is DGGITQSPKYLFRKEGQNVTLSCEQNLNHDAMYWYRQDPGQGLRLIYYSQIVNDFQKGDIAEGYSVSREKKESFPLTVTSAQKNPTAFYLCASSIDSGYNEQFFGPGTRLTVL.

This sequence joins TRBV6-1 and TRBJ1-1; D possibly corresponds to TRBD1 (5 bases). This CDR3 spans 12 amino acids. Trimming took off 11 bases at V and 8 bases at J, with 18 bases between the two ends. Looked up from germline, CDR1 is MNHNS and CDR2 is SASEGT. The CDR3 reads CALSGGRTEAFF. CDR3 nucleotide sequence: TGTGCCCTGTCCGGGGGACGGACCGAAGCTTTCTTT.

This chain uses TRBV6-6 with TRBJ2-5; D possibly corresponds to TRBD1 (5 bases). Germline CDR1 is MNHNY and CDR2 is SVGAGI (reference sequence). The CDR3 is 12 residues long. Trimming removed 2 bases at V and 7 bases at J, with 8 bases between. Here the CDR3 DNA reads TGTGCCAGCAGTTACGGTGGGGCGACCCAGTACTTC. Its translation: CASSYGGATQYF.

The genes are TRBV5-4 and TRBJ1-2; TRBD1 aligns across 7 bases. Germline V lookup: CDR1 SGHNT, CDR2 YYREEE (reference sequence). This CDR3 is 14 amino acids long. V lost 4 bases, J lost 8 bases, and 11 bases stayed unmatched. The CDR3 DNA reads TGTGCCAGCAGCCCGTATACAGGGGCTCGAGGCTACACCTTC. Its translation is CASSPYTGARGYTF.

The chain carries TRBV14 and TRBJ2-5; possibly TRBD1 or TRBD2 for D (5 bases each). Trimming removed 4 bases at V and 5 bases at J, with 11 bases between. In germline, CDR1 is SGHDN, CDR2 FVKESK. This CDR3 region has 13 residues. The CDR3 region is CASSRDAWETQYF. CDR3 coding DNA: TGTGCCAGCAGCCGGGACGCCTGGGAGACCCAGTACTTC.

The chain is built from TRBV27 and TRBJ1-6; no clear D. Deletions cut 5 bases from V and 7 bases from J, with 18 bases between. There are 16 residues in the CDR3. Germline values: CDR1 MNHEY, CDR2 SMNVEV (reference sequence). CDR3 loop: CASSPNYQTGNSPLHF. CDR3 DNA: TGTGCCAGCAGTCCCAACTATCAGACGGGGAATTCACCCCTCCACTTT.

The chain combines TRBV7-2 with TRBJ1-1; D is unclear. Germline V gene lookup returns CDR1 SGHTA and CDR2 FQGNSA. The V and J ends lost 5 bases and 4 bases respectively, with 14 bases between them. The length of the CDR3 is 14 residues. The CDR3 DNA reads as TGTGCCAGCAGCGGACCGTATCTGGGCACTGAAGCTTTCTTT. Translated, it gives CASSGPYLGTEAFF. The full variable domain, completed using reference TRBV7-2 and TRBJ1-1, is GAGVSQSPSNKVTEKGKDVELRCDPISGHTALYWYRQSLGQGLEFLIYFQGNSAPDKSGLPSDRFSAERTGGSVSTLTIQRTQQEDSAVYLCASSGPYLGTEAFFGQGTRLTVV.

The sample holds a few counts of this clone. The chain is built from TRBV5-4 and TRBJ1-2; 7 bases align to TRBD1. Trimming at V came to 4 bases and at J to 4 bases, leaving 13 bases not matched to a gene. The germline gives CDR1 SGHNT, CDR2 YYREEE (reference sequence). CDR3 length: 16 amino acids. The DNA of the CDR3 is TGTGCCAGCAGCCCACAGGGGTCCGAGATTGGCTATGGCTACACCTTC. This encodes CASSPQGSEIGYGYTF.

V usage is TRBV28 and J usage is TRBJ2-7; 7 positions agree with TRBD1. With 5 bases clipped from V and 7 bases from J, the junction kept 11 bases outside the gene matches. The CDR3 extends over 14 amino acids. Germline V gives CDR1 MDHEN, CDR2 SYDVKM. The CDR3 loop reads CASSLGQEMGEQYF. In nucleotides, the CDR3 is TGTGCCAGCAGTCTTGGACAGGAGATGGGGGAGCAGTACTTC.

The chain carries TRBV19 and TRBJ1-2; weak D call: TRBD1 (5 bases). The length of the CDR3 is 14 residues. Germline lookup yields CDR1 LNHDA and CDR2 SQIVND (reference sequence). Trimming cost V 4 bases and J 4 bases, with 13 bases left between them. The CDR3 DNA reads TGTGCCAGTAGTACACAGGAGATCTTCTATGGCTACACCTTC. The encoded protein is CASSTQEIFYGYTF. The whole variable domain, filled in from reference TRBV19 and TRBJ1-2, reads DGGITQSPKYLFRKEGQNVTLSCEQNLNHDAMYWYRQDPGQGLRLIYYSQIVNDFQKGDIAEGYSVSREKKESFPLTVTSAQKNPTAFYLCASSTQEIFYGYTFGSGTRLTVV.